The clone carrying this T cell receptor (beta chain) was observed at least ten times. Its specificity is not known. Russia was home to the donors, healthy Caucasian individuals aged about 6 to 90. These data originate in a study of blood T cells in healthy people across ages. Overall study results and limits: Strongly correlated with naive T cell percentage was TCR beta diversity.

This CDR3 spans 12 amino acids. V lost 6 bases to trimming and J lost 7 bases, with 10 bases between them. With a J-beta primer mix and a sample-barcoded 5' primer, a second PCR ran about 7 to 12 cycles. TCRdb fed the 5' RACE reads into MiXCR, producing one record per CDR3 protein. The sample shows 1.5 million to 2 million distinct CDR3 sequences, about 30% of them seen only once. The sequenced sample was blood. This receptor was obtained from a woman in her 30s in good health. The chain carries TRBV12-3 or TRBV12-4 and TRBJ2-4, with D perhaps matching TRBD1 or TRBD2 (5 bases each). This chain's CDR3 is CASSQRGNIQYF. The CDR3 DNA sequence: TGTGCCAGCAGCCAGAGGGGTAACATTCAGTACTTC.